This entry lists 20 T cell receptor beta chains sequenced from one sample in a study of CD8+ T cells in alopecia areata. Sequencing used cDNA as its template, made by extracting RNA and reverse transcribing it. Libraries were prepared by immunoSEQ multiplex PCR; TCRdb keeps only in-frame clonotypes and omits some of them. The sample includes some 180,000 clones, roughly 56% of them seen just once. Sequenced input: CD8+ T cells sorted from blood. These receptor sequences come from a human donor in good health.

The rearrangement joins TRBV5-1 to TRBJ2-3, with 8 bases identical to TRBD2. Trimming at V came to 3 bases and at J to 0 bases, leaving 3 bases not matched to a gene. This CDR3 region has 15 residues. CDR1 and CDR2 from the germline V gene are SGHRS and YFSETQ. This CDR3 reads CASSSLAASTDTQYF. In nucleotides, the CDR3 is TGCGCCAGCAGCTCACTAGCGGCTAGCACAGATACGCAGTATTTT.

V and J are TRBV30 and TRBJ2-7; 9 bases are shared with TRBD1. The germline V gene has CDR1 GTSNPN and CDR2 SVGIG (reference sequence). This CDR3 is 16 amino acids long. Trimming at V came to 0 bases and at J to 0 bases, leaving 6 bases not matched to a gene. The CDR3 coding sequence is TGTGCCTGGAGTGTAAGGGACAGGGTCACCTCCTACGAGCAGTACTTC. Its protein is CAWSVRDRVTSYEQYF.

Worth noting for this clone: Additional DNA sequences in this sample encode the identical CDR3. The CDR3 reads CASSPGGTEAFF. CDR3 coding DNA: TGTGCCAGCAGCCCAGGGGGCACTGAAGCTTTCTTT. The chain combines TRBV5-4 with TRBJ1-1; the match to TRBD1 covers 7 bases. CDR1 and CDR2 (germline): SGHNT, YYREEE (reference sequence). V was pared by 4 bases and J by 4 bases, with 1 base of the junction left unmatched. This CDR3 is built from 12 residues.

This chain connects TRBV13 to TRBJ1-1; D gene unclear. The ends were cut back, 5 bases at V and 8 bases at J, with 9 bases in the middle. CDR1 PRHDT and CDR2 FYEKMQ come from the germline V gene (reference sequence). The CDR3 consists of 11 residues. The CDR3 DNA sequence: TGTGCCAGCAGCCCCACAGTGGAAGCTTTCTTT. Translated, it gives CASSPTVEAFF.

The chain couples TRBV6-5 to TRBJ1-5; the match to TRBD1 covers 7 bases. With 5 bases clipped from V and 6 bases from J, the junction kept 7 bases outside the gene matches. In germline, CDR1 is MNHEY, CDR2 SVGAGI. This CDR3 region has 14 residues. For the CDR3, the DNA is TGTGCCAGCAGTGAGGGGACAGTCACTCAGCCCCAGCATTTT. Its protein is CASSEGTVTQPQHF.

The genes are TRBV7-9 and TRBJ2-3; unclear D gene. V lost 7 bases, J lost 5 bases, and 7 bases lay in between. The CDR3 is 11 residues long. Germline V gene lookup returns CDR1 SEHNR and CDR2 FQNEAQ (reference sequence). Written as DNA, the CDR3 is TGTGCCAGCACCTCGGGAGATACGCAGTATTTT. Its translation is CASTSGDTQYF.

This chain links TRBV29-1 with TRBJ1-2, with D possibly matching TRBD1 (5 bases). V was cut by 3 bases and J by 5 bases, with 13 bases left in between. Germline V CDR1 and CDR2: SQVTM, ANQGSEA. The CDR3 spans 13 residues. As DNA, the CDR3 is TGCAGCGTTGATGCAGGGACGGGGTATGGCTACACCTTC. Its protein is CSVDAGTGYGYTF.

This clone showed up just once. The V gene is TRBV4-1, the J gene TRBJ2-7, with a weak D call TRBD1 (6 bases). V was shortened by 1 base and J by 5 bases, with 9 bases between the two germline ends. Germline CDR1 reads MGHRA; CDR2 reads YSYEKL. CDR3 size: 13 residues. The CDR3 loop reads CASSQGPGDEQYF. The DNA of the CDR3 is TGCGCCAGCAGCCAAGGCCCAGGGGACGAGCAGTACTTC.

The genes are TRBV5-6 and TRBJ2-7; possible D gene TRBD1, 6 bases. V gave up 0 bases and J gave up 5 bases, with 21 bases separating them. This CDR3 spans 17 amino acids. CDR1 and CDR2 from the germline V gene are SGHDT and YYEEEE. This CDR3 is CASSLESSWQGSDEQYF. CDR3 sequence (DNA): TGTGCCAGCAGCTTGGAGTCGAGCTGGCAGGGGAGCGACGAGCAGTACTTC.

The chain joins TRBV20-1 to TRBJ1-1; no clear D gene. Germline CDR1 reads DFQATT; CDR2 reads SNEGSKA (reference sequence). The CDR3 has 11 residues. The V gene lost 6 bases and the J gene lost 2 bases, with 7 bases spanning the gap. The CDR3 sequence is CSAPRNTEAFF. The CDR3 bases are TGCAGTGCGCCACGAAACACTGAAGCTTTCTTT.

The chain uses TRBV6-5 and TRBJ2-1; possible D gene TRBD2, 6 bases. Germline assignment: CDR1 MNHEY and CDR2 SVGAGI. The CDR3 sequence is 15 residues long. V was clipped by 3 bases and J by 5 bases, with 14 bases between them. CDR3 region: CASSYLRGSDNEQFF. The DNA for the CDR3 is TGTGCCAGCAGTTATCTCCGGGGGAGTGACAATGAGCAGTTCTTC.

V gene TRBV9 combines with J gene TRBJ2-1; the D gene is possibly TRBD1 (5 bases). CDR1 is SGDLS, CDR2 YYNGEE, per germline. This CDR3 is 15 amino acids long. V lost 7 bases, J lost 7 bases, and 21 bases lay in between. The CDR3 reads CASSSSGKFSNEQFF. The CDR3 DNA follows: TGTGCCAGCTCCTCATCAGGGAAATTCAGTAATGAGCAGTTCTTC.

This clone appeared a few times. The rearrangement links TRBV29-1 to TRBJ1-2, with D hard to call. The CDR3 spans 13 residues. Looked up from germline, CDR1 is SQVTM and CDR2 is ANQGSEA. Between the trimmed V and J ends, which lost 0 bases and 6 bases, there was a span of 11 bases. This CDR3 reads CSVEDYEGNGYTF. CDR3 sequence (DNA): TGCAGCGTTGAAGATTACGAGGGCAATGGCTACACCTTC. Looking up the rest from reference TRBV29-1 and TRBJ1-2 gives the full variable domain: SAVISQKPSRDICQRGTSLTIQCQVDSQVTMMFWYRQQPGQSLTLIATANQGSEATYESGFVIDKFPISRPNLTFSTLTVSNMSPEDSSIYLCSVEDYEGNGYTFGSGTRLTVV.

V is TRBV4-1 and J is TRBJ2-3, with D unclear. The V gene lost 0 bases and the J gene lost 4 bases, with 11 bases spanning the gap. Germline CDR1 is MGHRA and CDR2 is YSYEKL. The CDR3 runs 15 residues. CDR3 amino acids: CASSQEKVVADTQYF. The DNA of the CDR3 is TGCGCCAGCAGCCAAGAAAAAGTAGTGGCAGATACGCAGTATTTT.

The V and J genes are TRBV27 and TRBJ1-2; the D is unclear. The germline V and J ends were trimmed by 2 bases and 2 bases, with 6 bases remaining between them. Germline assignment: CDR1 MNHEY and CDR2 SMNVEV (reference sequence). The CDR3 length is 13 residues. DNA of the CDR3: TGTGCCAGCAGTTTAAGGAGAAACTATGGCTACACCTTC. Encoded protein: CASSLRRNYGYTF.

This chain uses TRBV7-3 with TRBJ2-2; D call uncertain. Germline CDR1 is SGHTA and CDR2 is FQGTGA. The V and J ends lost 2 bases and 5 bases respectively, with 9 bases between them. The CDR3 runs 14 residues. Here the CDR3 reads CASSLYVGTGELFF. The CDR3 nucleotides read TGTGCCAGCAGCTTATATGTGGGAACCGGGGAGCTGTTTTTT.

V gene TRBV4-1 combines with J gene TRBJ2-7, with D possibly TRBD2 on 6 matching bases. V lost 1 base and J 2 bases, leaving 21 bases between the germline ends. The germline V gene has CDR1 MGHRA and CDR2 YSYEKL. The CDR3 contains 18 residues. The CDR3 sequence is CASSQAPLGGDLTYEQYF. Written as DNA, the CDR3 is TGCGCCAGCAGCCAAGCCCCCCTGGGCGGGGACCTCACCTACGAGCAGTACTTC.

The chain has TRBV27 and TRBJ1-1, with D perhaps TRBD1 (5 bases). The CDR3 runs 17 residues. From germline, CDR1 is MNHEY and CDR2 SMNVEV (reference sequence). V lost 1 base, J lost 2 bases, and 17 bases lay in between. For the CDR3, the DNA is TGTGCCAGCAGTTTATTCGGCCAGGGAGGATTAAACACTGAAGCTTTCTTT. Translated: CASSLFGQGGLNTEAFF.

V usage is TRBV9 and J usage is TRBJ1-1, with D maybe TRBD1 (5 bases). Germline V gene lookup returns CDR1 SGDLS and CDR2 YYNGEE. The CDR3 sequence is 15 residues long. The V end lost 0 bases, the J end lost 6 bases, and 15 bases lay between the germline ends. CDR3 DNA sequence: TGTGCCAGCAGCGTAGATGGGGCTGCGAGCGCTGAAGCTTTCTTT. It translates to CASSVDGAASAEAFF.

This clone turned up a few times. The rearrangement links TRBV13 to TRBJ2-5; no clear D gene. From germline, CDR1 is PRHDT and CDR2 FYEKMQ (reference sequence). Trimming pared 1 base from V and 1 base from J, leaving 1 base between. This CDR3 is 12 amino acids long. The CDR3 reads CASSLAQETQYF. In DNA form, the CDR3 reads TGTGCCAGCAGCTTAGCCCAAGAGACCCAGTACTTC.